The next 13 T cell receptor beta chains were all read from a single sample in a study of TIL therapy for anti-PD-1-resistant metastatic lung cancer. Sequencing used immunoSEQ v3. Assay: immunoSEQ multiplex PCR; the TCRdb copy retains only in-frame clones and omits some. The sample lists around 100,000 clones; about two thirds were seen once. Time point reported: pre-treatment sample, taken before nivolumab and TIL therapy. The tumor samples were excised metastases, mostly pleural nodules or supraclavicular lymph nodes. The specimen comprised tumor tissue, sampled at baseline. These TCRs come from a person between 30 and 80 years old with non-small cell lung cancer.

The genes are TRBV5-5 and TRBJ1-2; D is possibly TRBD1 (5 bases). Trimming removed 2 bases from V and 8 bases from J, with 10 bases in between. The V gene's germline CDR1 is SGHKS and CDR2 YYEKEE (reference sequence). The CDR3 covers 12 residues. CDR3 loop: CASSFGGRGYTF. Written as DNA, the CDR3 is TGTGCCAGCAGCTTTGGGGGTCGAGGCTACACCTTC.

J is TRBJ2-3 and V is TRBV5-8; maybe TRBD2 (6 bases). Germline V lookup: CDR1 SGHTS, CDR2 YDEGEE. This CDR3 has 17 amino acids. V lost 0 bases and J lost 2, with 16 bases in between. The CDR3 nucleotides are TGTGCCAGCAGCTTGGGGGTTAGCGGACGAAACACAGATACGCAGTATTTT. This translates into CASSLGVSGRNTDTQYF.

This clone appeared a few times. V gene TRBV2 combines with J gene TRBJ2-7, with 9 bases lining up with TRBD1. CDR1 is SNHLY, CDR2 FYNNEI, per germline. CDR3 length equals 14 residues. The V gene end was trimmed by 6 bases and the J gene end by 6 bases; junction bases not matched to a gene: 9. CDR3 protein: CASRRTGERLEQYF. CDR3 nucleotides: TGTGCCAGCAGGCGGACAGGGGAACGGCTCGAGCAGTACTTC. Full variable domain (outside the CDR3, taken from reference TRBV2 and TRBJ2-7): EPEVTQTPSHQVTQMGQEVILRCVPISNHLYFYWYRQILGQKVEFLVSFYNNEISEKSEIFDDQFSVERPDGSNFTLKIRSTKLEDSAMYFCASRRTGERLEQYFGPGTRLTVT.

There are a few counts of this clone. The chain combines TRBV6-2 or TRBV6-3 with TRBJ1-1; the D gene is possibly TRBD1 (5 bases). CDR1 is MNHEY, CDR2 SVGEGT, per germline. The CDR3 is 11 residues long. Trimming pared 2 bases from V and 10 bases from J, leaving 8 bases between. The CDR3 is CASSYGRGAFF. CDR3 sequence (DNA): TGTGCCAGCAGTTACGGGAGGGGAGCTTTCTTT.

The CDR3 nucleotides are TGTGCCAGCAGTTACGTAGGCGGGAGGGCCGGTAATGAGCAGTTCTTC. Its protein is CASSYVGGRAGNEQFF. The chain has TRBV6-5 and TRBJ2-1; 9 bases are a match to TRBD2. The CDR3 spans 16 residues. CDR1 and CDR2 from the germline V gene are MNHEY and SVGAGI. V was pared by 2 bases and J by 7 bases, with 9 bases of the junction left unmatched.

This clone was recorded once. The chain combines TRBV6-2 or TRBV6-3 with TRBJ2-1; 13 bases map to TRBD2. CDR1 is MNHEY and CDR2 is SVGEGT in the germline V gene. V was clipped by 6 bases and J by 9 bases; unmatched bases: 14. This CDR3 has 17 amino acids. CDR3 protein: CASSGQGLAGVYSEQFF. The CDR3 region has the DNA TGTGCCAGCAGCGGGCAAGGACTAGCGGGAGTGTATAGTGAGCAGTTCTTC.

This rearrangement joins TRBV21-1 to TRBJ2-7. TRBV21-1 is tagged as a pseudogene. There are 16 residues in the CDR3. This chain's CDR3 is CASSNSPGRETYEQYF. CDR3 coding DNA: TGTGCCAGCAGCAACTCCCCGGGCAGGGAGACCTACGAGCAGTACTTC.

The chain carries TRBV5-8 and TRBJ2-7; perhaps TRBD2 as D (5 bases). The germline CDR1 and CDR2 sequences are SGHTS and YDEGEE. This CDR3 is 15 amino acids long. V shed 3 bases and J shed 1 base, with 14 bases lying between them. CDR3: CASSSPGRVSYEQYF. The CDR3 DNA reads TGTGCCAGCAGCTCTCCTGGGAGAGTATCCTACGAGCAGTACTTC.

V usage is TRBV5-1 and J usage is TRBJ1-4; no clear D. This CDR3 has 14 amino acids. Looked up from germline, CDR1 is SGHRS and CDR2 is YFSETQ. V lost 4 bases to trimming and J lost 1 base, with 8 bases between them. CDR3 bases: TGCGCCAGCAGCCCCACAGTAACTAATGAAAAACTGTTTTTT. Translated, it gives CASSPTVTNEKLFF.

This clone was seen a single time. The rearrangement joins TRBV12-3 or TRBV12-4 to TRBJ2-7; 7 bases agree with TRBD2. The CDR3 has 13 amino acids. The V gene end was trimmed by 4 bases and the J gene end by 3 bases; junction bases not matched to a gene: 3. The CDR3 spells CASSSGTIYEQYF. The CDR3 nucleotides read TGTGCCAGCAGTTCCGGGACTATCTACGAGCAGTACTTC.

The sample holds one count of this clone. The chain carries TRBV5-4 and TRBJ2-1; tentative D call: TRBD2 (6 bases). Germline CDR1 reads SGHNT; CDR2 reads YYREEE (reference sequence). There are 15 residues in the CDR3. Trimming stripped 0 bases from V and 0 bases from J, with 7 bases between. CDR3 DNA sequence: TGTGCCAGCAGCTTGGGACTAGTCTCCTACAATGAGCAGTTCTTC. Encoded protein: CASSLGLVSYNEQFF.

The table lists this clone with a few counts. The J gene is TRBJ2-6, the V gene TRBV5-4; D gene uncertain. The CDR3 sequence is 14 residues long. Looked up from germline, CDR1 is SGHNT and CDR2 is YYREEE (reference sequence). With 5 bases removed from V and 2 bases from J, the gap between germline ends came to 8 bases. The DNA of the CDR3 is TGTGCCAGCAGTAACAATACTGGGGCCAACGTCCTGACTTTC. Translation: CASSNNTGANVLTF.

A note on this clone: Other DNA sequences in this specimen translate into the identical CDR3. This chain links TRBV6-5 with TRBJ2-7; D uncertain. V was shortened by 4 bases and J by 2 bases, with 6 bases between the two germline ends. There are 12 residues in the CDR3. Germline CDR1 reads MNHEY; CDR2 reads SVGAGI. The CDR3 sequence is CASSLLAYEQYF. For the CDR3, the DNA is TGTGCCAGCAGTTTGCTAGCCTACGAGCAGTACTTC.